The 25 T cell receptor beta chains given below trace back to one sample, sequenced in a study of shared clonotypes between healthy human individuals. Profiling relied on immunoSEQ multiplex PCR, and the TCRdb table lists in-frame clones only, not all of them. The sample holds about 2.3 million clones, roughly 90% seen once. Sequencing was carried out using naive CD4+ T cells from PBMCs. Subset noted: CD45RA+ positively selected. The receptors come from a man between 18 and 35 years old in good health. Some clones in this sample may be carry-over from other donors' samples.

The V call is TRBV15, the J call TRBJ2-5; D ambiguous. Per germline, CDR1 LNHNV and CDR2 YYDKDF (reference sequence). The CDR3 consists of 15 residues. Trimming removed 0 bases from V and 1 base from J, with 9 bases in between. The CDR3 DNA sequence: TGTGCCACCAGCAGAGATTTCCCATTCCAAGAGACCCAGTACTTC. It yields the protein CATSRDFPFQETQYF.

V and J are TRBV27 and TRBJ2-7; 11 nucleotides line up with TRBD2. With 6 bases clipped from V and 4 bases from J, the junction kept 2 bases outside the gene matches. The CDR3 runs to 13 residues. The germline V gene encodes CDR1 MNHEY and CDR2 SMNVEV (reference sequence). CDR3 nucleotide sequence: TGTGCCAGCAGATGGACTAGCGGGTACGAGCAGTACTTC. Translated, it gives CASRWTSGYEQYF.

The chain joins TRBV5-4 to TRBJ2-1; D not certain. CDR3 length equals 15 residues. Looked up from germline, CDR1 is SGHNT and CDR2 is YYREEE (reference sequence). V lost 1 base to trimming and J lost 0 bases, with 8 bases between them. The CDR3 DNA is TGTGCCAGCAGCTTGCGGGTGCTCTCCTACAATGAGCAGTTCTTC. This translates into CASSLRVLSYNEQFF.

This clone was found once. The CDR3 DNA follows: TGCAGCGTCCCACACGACAGGGGGCGAGGAGCTAACTATGGCTACACCTTC. Translating it yields CSVPHDRGRGANYGYTF. This rearrangement joins TRBV29-1 to TRBJ1-2; 10 nucleotides agree with TRBD1. V dropped 6 bases and J dropped 0; count of bases not matched to a gene: 13. The CDR3 extends over 17 amino acids. The germline CDR1 and CDR2 sequences are SQVTM and ANQGSEA.

This chain links TRBV6-1 with TRBJ1-1; tentatively, D is TRBD1 (5 bases). The CDR3 covers 11 residues. V was clipped by 6 bases and J by 7 bases, with 9 bases between them. Germline CDR1 and CDR2: MNHNS and SASEGT. The CDR3: CASSRDGEAFF. CDR3 nucleotide sequence: TGTGCCAGCAGCCGGGACGGTGAAGCTTTCTTT.

The chain has TRBV7-2 and TRBJ1-1, with 12 bases aligning to TRBD1. CDR3 size: 17 residues. Germline-derived CDR1 and CDR2 are SGHTA and FQGNSA. The V gene end was trimmed by 6 bases and the J gene end by 1 base; junction bases not matched to a gene: 9. The CDR3 sequence: CASSHVPGQGANTEAFF. The CDR3 region has the DNA TGTGCCAGCAGTCATGTCCCGGGACAGGGGGCGAACACTGAAGCTTTCTTT.

Notes on this clone: At the DNA level, this CDR3 is encoded by other sequences in the same sample as well. The gene calls are TRBV18 and TRBJ1-5; D gene ambiguous. CDR1 and CDR2 (germline): KGHSH, LQKENI. Deletions cut 3 bases from V and 4 bases from J, with 7 bases between. The CDR3 sequence is 13 residues long. Here the CDR3 reads CASSPRDNQPQHF. The CDR3 DNA reads TGTGCCAGCTCACCTAGGGATAATCAGCCCCAGCATTTT.

The V and J genes are TRBV19 and TRBJ2-3, with 10 bases matching TRBD2. The trim removed 2 bases at V and 2 bases at J, leaving 4 bases unmatched. The CDR3 spans 16 residues. Germline-derived CDR1 and CDR2 are LNHDA and SQIVND (reference sequence). This chain's CDR3 is CASSILAGDHTDTQYF. CDR3 nucleotides: TGTGCCAGTAGTATACTAGCGGGAGACCACACAGATACGCAGTATTTT.

This sequence joins TRBV18 and TRBJ2-1; D may be TRBD2 (6 bases). V gave up 4 bases and J gave up 10 bases, with 23 bases separating them. Per the germline V gene, CDR1 is KGHSH and CDR2 is LQKENI. The CDR3 consists of 16 residues. The CDR3 loop reads CASSLLCGETICEQFF. The CDR3 nucleotides read TGTGCCAGCTCACTCCTATGCGGGGAAACAATATGCGAGCAGTTCTTC.

A single count supports this clone. The chain links TRBV21-1 to TRBJ1-1; TRBD1 is the table's D call, not checked against the DNA. TRBV21-1 is flagged as a pseudogene. The CDR3 loop spans 18 amino acids. CDR3 loop: CASSKAFLNDRVNTEAFF. CDR3 in DNA: TGTGCCAGCAGCAAAGCCTTCCTCAACGACAGGGTGAACACTGAAGCTTTCTTT.

The chain joins TRBV7-8 to TRBJ2-1, with D perhaps TRBD1 or TRBD2 (5 bases each). This CDR3 is 17 amino acids long. V lost 0 bases and J lost 3, with 15 bases in between. The germline V gene has CDR1 SGHVS and CDR2 FQNEAQ. The CDR3 nucleotides are TGTGCCAGCAGCTTAGCTCGTCGGGGCGGAAACTACAATGAGCAGTTCTTC. Amino acids: CASSLARRGGNYNEQFF.

Concerning this clone itself: The sample has other DNA sequences that encode this CDR3 too. This chain uses TRBV5-1 with TRBJ2-1; D uncertain. Trimming took 0 bases from V and 3 from J, leaving 7 bases between them. This CDR3 has 14 amino acids. Germline V gene sequence: CDR1 SGHRS, CDR2 YFSETQ. This CDR3 reads CASSLDNSYNEQFF. CDR3 in DNA: TGCGCCAGCAGCTTGGACAACAGCTACAATGAGCAGTTCTTC.

The chain recombines TRBV5-1 with TRBJ2-5; 8 bases agree with TRBD1. Per the germline V gene, CDR1 is SGHRS and CDR2 is YFSETQ. The CDR3 has 16 amino acids. V gave up 2 bases and J gave up 5 bases; unmatched junction bases: 11. In DNA form, the CDR3 reads TGCGCCAGCAGCTTAAACCCCAGGGGGCTGGGGGAGACCCAGTACTTC. This sequence encodes CASSLNPRGLGETQYF.

The chain joins TRBV5-6 to TRBJ2-1, with D maybe TRBD2 (6 bases). This CDR3 has 15 amino acids. V dropped 4 bases and J dropped 9 bases, with 20 bases sitting between them. Germline CDR1 SGHDT, CDR2 YYEEEE. The CDR3 loop reads CASSPAGSISREQFF. DNA of the CDR3: TGTGCCAGCAGCCCGGCCGGGAGTATAAGCCGTGAGCAGTTCTTC.

The rearrangement uses TRBV7-7 and TRBJ2-7; 8 nucleotides agree with TRBD2. CDR1 is SSHAT and CDR2 is FNYEAQ in the germline V gene (reference sequence). This CDR3 is built from 15 residues. Trimming removed 2 bases from V and 4 bases from J; junction bases left unmatched: 7. CDR3 protein: CASSLSAGELYEQYF. The DNA for the CDR3 is TGTGCCAGCAGCTTATCAGCGGGAGAGTTATACGAGCAGTACTTC.

The chain is built from TRBV5-1 and TRBJ2-3, with 7 nucleotides matching TRBD2. This CDR3 contains 14 residues. Germline V gene sequence: CDR1 SGHRS, CDR2 YFSETQ. V lost 4 bases, J lost 2 bases, and 4 bases stayed unmatched. Here the CDR3 DNA reads TGCGCCAGCAGCAGCGGGACGCACACAGATACGCAGTATTTT. It specifies CASSSGTHTDTQYF.

As for this clone: This CDR3 is also generated by other DNA sequences in the sample. This chain connects TRBV5-1 to TRBJ2-3; the D gene is possibly TRBD1 (5 bases). The CDR3 extends over 14 amino acids. The germline V gene has CDR1 SGHRS and CDR2 YFSETQ. Trimming removed 0 bases from V and 3 bases from J, with 8 bases in between. The CDR3 is CASSLDPGTDTQYF. CDR3 nucleotide sequence: TGCGCCAGCAGCTTGGATCCAGGGACAGATACGCAGTATTTT.

The V call is TRBV7-2, the J call TRBJ2-5, with D perhaps TRBD2 (6 bases). The DNA end is more similar to TRBJ2-7, so the J call may be wrong. Per germline, CDR1 SGHTA and CDR2 FQGNSA. The CDR3 length is 12 residues. The CDR3 DNA sequence: TGTGCCAGCAGCCAAAGCGGGTACGAGCAGTACTTC. The encoded protein is CASSQSGYEQYF.

The V call is TRBV7-2, the J call TRBJ1-5; D may be TRBD1 (5 bases). Looked up from germline, CDR1 is SGHTA and CDR2 is FQGNSA. There are 15 residues in the CDR3. The V end lost 1 base, the J end lost 4 bases, and 11 bases lay between the germline ends. The CDR3 DNA reads as TGTGCCAGCAGCTTAGTATGGGCAGGGAATCAGCCCCAGCATTTT. Translated, it gives CASSLVWAGNQPQHF.

The CDR3 nucleotides read TGTGCCAGCTCACCAGATCCGCGCTTCATTGAGCAGTTCTTC. Encoded protein: CASSPDPRFIEQFF. This chain joins TRBV18 and TRBJ2-1; D remains ambiguous. Germline assignment: CDR1 KGHSH and CDR2 LQKENI. The ends were cut back, 2 bases at V and 9 bases at J, with 14 bases in the middle. The CDR3 runs to 14 residues.

The chain has TRBV4-2 and TRBJ2-7; no clear D. The CDR3 is made up of 16 amino acids. Germline CDR1 LGHNA, CDR2 YNFKEQ. V lost 4 bases to trimming and J lost 2 bases, with 18 bases between them. The chain's CDR3 is CASSPRRVNAPYEQYF. The CDR3 DNA is TGTGCCAGCAGCCCACGAAGGGTGAATGCGCCCTACGAGCAGTACTTC.

Notes on this clone: This specimen includes other DNA sequences encoding the same CDR3. The chain combines TRBV18 with TRBJ1-4; D not certain. Per germline, CDR1 KGHSH and CDR2 LQKENI. The length of the CDR3 is 15 residues. Trimming cost V 3 bases and J 0 bases, with 8 bases left between them. The CDR3 loop is CASSPAIATNEKLFF. For the CDR3, the DNA is TGTGCCAGCTCACCGGCCATCGCAACTAATGAAAAACTGTTTTTT.

V is TRBV4-3 and J is TRBJ1-4; D call uncertain. The CDR3 runs to 18 residues. CDR1 LGHNA and CDR2 YSLEER come from the germline V gene. Trimming pared 0 bases from V and 1 base from J, leaving 15 bases between. The CDR3 loop reads CASSQDLIGFRTNEKLFF. CDR3 sequence (DNA): TGCGCCAGCAGCCAAGATCTAATCGGGTTTCGAACTAATGAAAAACTGTTTTTT.

The chain employs TRBV7-2 and TRBJ1-5; a weak D match, TRBD1 (5 bases). Germline CDR1 SGHTA, CDR2 FQGNSA. The ends were cut back, 1 base at V and 3 bases at J, with 13 bases in the middle. This CDR3 spans 16 amino acids. CDR3 DNA sequence: TGTGCCAGCAGCTTAGTGAGTCCGGGGCTCAATCAGCCCCAGCATTTT. Protein sequence: CASSLVSPGLNQPQHF. Variable domain in full (rest from reference TRBV7-2 and TRBJ1-5): GAGVSQSPSNKVTEKGKDVELRCDPISGHTALYWYRQSLGQGLEFLIYFQGNSAPDKSGLPSDRFSAERTGGSVSTLTIQRTQQEDSAVYLCASSLVSPGLNQPQHFGDGTRLSIL.

The rearrangement links TRBV5-1 to TRBJ2-3, with D possibly being TRBD2 (6 bases). Germline CDR1 is SGHRS and CDR2 is YFSETQ. The CDR3 is 14 amino acids. The V and J ends lost 4 bases and 4 bases respectively, with 13 bases between them. CDR3 protein: CASSRNRGSDTQYF. The CDR3 coding sequence is TGCGCCAGCAGCCGGAACCGGGGGTCAGATACGCAGTATTTT.